This T cell receptor (beta chain) comes out of a study of shared clonotypes between healthy human individuals. This CDR3 spans 13 amino acids. V was shortened by 5 bases and J by 10 bases, with 17 bases between the two germline ends. Germline assignment: CDR1 LNHNV and CDR2 YYDKDF (reference sequence). Study findings and constraints: Generation probabilities of non-shared clonotypes were lower (relative to those shared by all four donors). The genetic and exposure-history diversity represented was limited by few donors.

Replicate PCRs from sorted subsets contained around 200 ng DNA, which is some 30,000 T cell genomes. TCRdb's copy holds only in-frame clones and misses some; the assay was immunoSEQ multiplex PCR. The table lists 2 million to 2.5 million clones, approximately 95% of them singletons. Adult Caucasians living in Nashville, Tennessee made up all of the donors. Regarding this clone: Antigen specificity is unknown.

The TCR was taken from a man aged 18 to 30 in good health. Some clones in this sample may be carry-over from other donors' samples. The chain uses TRBV15 and TRBJ1-2, with D perhaps matching TRBD1 (5 bases). Sequences were obtained from naive CD4+ T cells from PBMCs. The subset denotes: CD45RA+ positively selected. CDR3 in amino acids: CATSSRLGVPYTF. The CDR3 coding sequence is TGTGCCACCAGCTCAAGATTGGGGGTGCCCTACACCTTC.